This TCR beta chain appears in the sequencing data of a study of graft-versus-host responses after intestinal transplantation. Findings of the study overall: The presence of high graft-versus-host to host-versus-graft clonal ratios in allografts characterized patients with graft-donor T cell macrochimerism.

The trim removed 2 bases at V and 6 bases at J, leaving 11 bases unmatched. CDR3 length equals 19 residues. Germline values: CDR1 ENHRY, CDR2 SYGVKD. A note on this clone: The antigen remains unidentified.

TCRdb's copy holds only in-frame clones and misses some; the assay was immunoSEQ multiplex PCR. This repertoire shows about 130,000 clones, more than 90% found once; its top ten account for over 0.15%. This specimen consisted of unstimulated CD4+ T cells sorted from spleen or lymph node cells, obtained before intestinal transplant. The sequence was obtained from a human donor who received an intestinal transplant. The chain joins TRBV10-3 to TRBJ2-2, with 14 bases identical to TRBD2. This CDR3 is CAISETTSGGEIKAGELFF. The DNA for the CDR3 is TGTGCCATCAGTGAGACGACTAGCGGGGGGGAAATTAAGGCCGGGGAGCTGTTTTTT.